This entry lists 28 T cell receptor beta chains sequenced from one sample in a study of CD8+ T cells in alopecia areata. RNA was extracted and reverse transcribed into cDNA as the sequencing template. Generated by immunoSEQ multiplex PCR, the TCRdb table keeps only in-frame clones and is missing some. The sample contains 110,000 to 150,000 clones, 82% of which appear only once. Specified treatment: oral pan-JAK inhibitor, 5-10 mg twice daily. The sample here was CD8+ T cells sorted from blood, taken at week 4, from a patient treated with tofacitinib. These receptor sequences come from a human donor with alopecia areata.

The CDR3: CASSLAQGHWNTEAFF. CDR3 nucleotide sequence: TGCGCCAGCAGCTTGGCACAGGGGCATTGGAACACTGAAGCTTTCTTT. The rearrangement uses TRBV5-1 and TRBJ1-1; TRBD1 aligns across 7 bases. J gave up 1 base and V 0 bases, and 6 bases lay outside the gene matches. CDR3 length: 16 residues. CDR1 is SGHRS and CDR2 is YFSETQ in the germline V gene.

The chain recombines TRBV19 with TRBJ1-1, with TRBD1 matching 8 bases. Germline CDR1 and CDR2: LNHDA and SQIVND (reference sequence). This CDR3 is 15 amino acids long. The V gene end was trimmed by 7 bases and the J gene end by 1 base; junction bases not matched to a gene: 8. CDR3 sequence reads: CASTGQGHGNTEAFF. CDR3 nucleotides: TGTGCCAGTACCGGACAGGGTCATGGGAACACTGAAGCTTTCTTT.

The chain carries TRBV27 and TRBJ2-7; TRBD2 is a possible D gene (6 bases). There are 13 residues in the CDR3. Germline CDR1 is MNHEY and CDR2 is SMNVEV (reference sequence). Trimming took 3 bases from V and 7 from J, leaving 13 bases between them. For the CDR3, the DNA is TGTGCCAGCAGTTTTGGGGGGACGAGGGAGCAGTACTTC. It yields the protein CASSFGGTREQYF.

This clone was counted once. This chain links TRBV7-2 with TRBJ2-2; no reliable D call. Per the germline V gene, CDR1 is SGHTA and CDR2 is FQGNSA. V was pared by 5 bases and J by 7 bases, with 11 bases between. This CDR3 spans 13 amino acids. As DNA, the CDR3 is TGTGCCAGCAGCCCCCCGCGGTTCGGGGAGCTGTTTTTT. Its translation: CASSPPRFGELFF.

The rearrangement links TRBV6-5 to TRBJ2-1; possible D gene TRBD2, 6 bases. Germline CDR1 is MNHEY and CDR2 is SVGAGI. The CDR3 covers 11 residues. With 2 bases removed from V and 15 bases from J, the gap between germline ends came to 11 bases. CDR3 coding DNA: TGTGCCAGCAGTTACGGGGACTCGTTGTTCTTC. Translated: CASSYGDSLFF.

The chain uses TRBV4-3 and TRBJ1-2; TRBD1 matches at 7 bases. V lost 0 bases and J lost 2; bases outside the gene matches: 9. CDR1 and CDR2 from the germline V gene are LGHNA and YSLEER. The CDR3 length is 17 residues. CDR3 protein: CASSQDLWQGVNYGYTF. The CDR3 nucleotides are TGCGCCAGCAGCCAAGATCTATGGCAGGGGGTAAACTATGGCTACACCTTC.

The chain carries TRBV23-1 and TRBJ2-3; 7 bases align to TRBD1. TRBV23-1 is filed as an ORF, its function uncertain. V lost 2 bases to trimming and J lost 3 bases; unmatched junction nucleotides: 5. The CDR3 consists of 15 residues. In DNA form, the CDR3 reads TGCGCCAGCAGTCAAAAGGGGGCGCCGACAGATACGCAGTATTTT. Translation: CASSQKGAPTDTQYF.

Here the CDR3 reads CATRSGGAYEQYF. The CDR3 DNA reads as TGTGCCACCAGAAGCGGGGGGGCCTACGAGCAGTACTTC. J is TRBJ2-7 and V is TRBV27; 10 nucleotides line up with TRBD2. This CDR3 has 13 residues. Unmatched junction bases numbered 5, after V lost 10 bases and J lost 2 bases. The germline V gene encodes CDR1 MNHEY and CDR2 SMNVEV (reference sequence).

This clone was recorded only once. The CDR3 spells CASSLEAADEQYF. In nucleotides, the CDR3 is TGTGCCAGCAGCTTAGAGGCAGCGGACGAGCAGTACTTC. The chain combines TRBV7-2 with TRBJ2-7, with D perhaps TRBD2 (5 bases). Germline values: CDR1 SGHTA, CDR2 FQGNSA. V lost 1 base and J lost 5, with 9 bases in between. The CDR3 is made up of 13 amino acids.

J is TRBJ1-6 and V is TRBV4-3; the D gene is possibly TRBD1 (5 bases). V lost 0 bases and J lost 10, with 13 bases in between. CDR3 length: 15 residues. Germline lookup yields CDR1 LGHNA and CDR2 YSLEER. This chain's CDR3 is CASSQDGRTGSPLHF. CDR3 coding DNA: TGCGCCAGCAGCCAAGATGGCAGAACAGGATCACCCCTCCACTTT.

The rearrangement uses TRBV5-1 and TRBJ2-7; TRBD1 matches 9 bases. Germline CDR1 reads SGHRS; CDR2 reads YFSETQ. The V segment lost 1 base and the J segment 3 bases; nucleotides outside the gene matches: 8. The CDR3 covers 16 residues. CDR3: CASSLNNPGQGYEQYF. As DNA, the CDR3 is TGCGCCAGCAGCTTGAACAACCCGGGACAGGGCTACGAGCAGTACTTC.

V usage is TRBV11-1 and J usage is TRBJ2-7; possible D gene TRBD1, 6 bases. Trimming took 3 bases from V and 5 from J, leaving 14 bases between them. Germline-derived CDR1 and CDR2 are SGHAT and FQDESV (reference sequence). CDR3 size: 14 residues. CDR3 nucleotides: TGTGCCAGCAGCTTCGGGACATTCTGGAACGAGCAGTACTTC. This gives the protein CASSFGTFWNEQYF.

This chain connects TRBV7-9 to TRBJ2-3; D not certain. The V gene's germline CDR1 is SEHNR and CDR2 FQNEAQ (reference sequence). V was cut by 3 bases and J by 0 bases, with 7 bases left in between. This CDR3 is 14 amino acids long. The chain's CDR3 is CASSFPSSTDTQYF. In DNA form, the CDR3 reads TGTGCCAGCAGCTTCCCCTCTAGCACAGATACGCAGTATTTT.

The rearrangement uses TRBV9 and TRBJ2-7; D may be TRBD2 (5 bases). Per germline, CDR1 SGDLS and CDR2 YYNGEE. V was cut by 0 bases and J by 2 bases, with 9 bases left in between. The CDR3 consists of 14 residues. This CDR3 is CASSVGAGPYEQYF. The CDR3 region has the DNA TGTGCCAGCAGCGTAGGGGCGGGCCCCTACGAGCAGTACTTC.

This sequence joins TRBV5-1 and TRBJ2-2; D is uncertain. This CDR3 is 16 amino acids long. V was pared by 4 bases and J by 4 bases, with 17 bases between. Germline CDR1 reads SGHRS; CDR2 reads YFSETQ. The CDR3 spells CASSPEDSATTGELFF. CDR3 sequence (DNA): TGCGCCAGCAGCCCTGAGGATTCTGCGACCACCGGGGAGCTGTTTTTT.

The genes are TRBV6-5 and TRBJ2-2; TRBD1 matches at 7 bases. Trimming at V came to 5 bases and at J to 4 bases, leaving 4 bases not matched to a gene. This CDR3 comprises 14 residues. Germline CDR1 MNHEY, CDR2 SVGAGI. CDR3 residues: CASSKGAGTGELFF. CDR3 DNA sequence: TGTGCCAGCAGTAAGGGGGCCGGCACCGGGGAGCTGTTTTTT.

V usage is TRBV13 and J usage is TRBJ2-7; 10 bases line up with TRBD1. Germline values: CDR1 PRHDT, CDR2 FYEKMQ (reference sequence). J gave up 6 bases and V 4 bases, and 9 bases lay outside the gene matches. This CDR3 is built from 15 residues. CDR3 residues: CASSSLLDRGSEQYF. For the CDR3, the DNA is TGTGCCAGCAGCTCCCTTTTGGACAGGGGGTCCGAGCAGTACTTC.

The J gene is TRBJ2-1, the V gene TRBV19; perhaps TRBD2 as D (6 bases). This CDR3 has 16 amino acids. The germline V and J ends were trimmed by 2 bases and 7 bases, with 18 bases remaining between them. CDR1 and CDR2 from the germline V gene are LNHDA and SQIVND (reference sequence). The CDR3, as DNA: TGTGCCAGTAGTATACGGCCGGAGGGGCTCGGGAATGAGCAGTTCTTC. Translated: CASSIRPEGLGNEQFF. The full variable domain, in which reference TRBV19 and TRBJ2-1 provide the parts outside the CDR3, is DGGITQSPKYLFRKEGQNVTLSCEQNLNHDAMYWYRQDPGQGLRLIYYSQIVNDFQKGDIAEGYSVSREKKESFPLTVTSAQKNPTAFYLCASSIRPEGLGNEQFFGPGTRLTVL.

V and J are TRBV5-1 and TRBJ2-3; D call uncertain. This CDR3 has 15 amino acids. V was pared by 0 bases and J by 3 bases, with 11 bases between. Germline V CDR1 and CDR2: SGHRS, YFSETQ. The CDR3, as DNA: TGCGCCAGCAGCTTGGAAGGGCTCGGAACAGATACGCAGTATTTT. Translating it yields CASSLEGLGTDTQYF.

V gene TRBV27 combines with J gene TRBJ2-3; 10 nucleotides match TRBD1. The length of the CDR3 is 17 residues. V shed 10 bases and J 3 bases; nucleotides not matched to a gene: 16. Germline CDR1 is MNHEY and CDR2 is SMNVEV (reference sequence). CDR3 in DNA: TGTGCCACTTCCTGGATCGCGGGACAGGGGATGACAGATACGCAGTATTTT. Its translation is CATSWIAGQGMTDTQYF.

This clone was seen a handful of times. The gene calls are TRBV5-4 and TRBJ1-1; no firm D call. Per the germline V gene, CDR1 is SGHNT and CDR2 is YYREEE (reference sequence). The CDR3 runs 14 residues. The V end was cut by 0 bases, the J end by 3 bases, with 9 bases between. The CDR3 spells CASSLEVGDTEAFF. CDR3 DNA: TGTGCCAGCAGCTTGGAGGTGGGAGACACTGAAGCTTTCTTT.

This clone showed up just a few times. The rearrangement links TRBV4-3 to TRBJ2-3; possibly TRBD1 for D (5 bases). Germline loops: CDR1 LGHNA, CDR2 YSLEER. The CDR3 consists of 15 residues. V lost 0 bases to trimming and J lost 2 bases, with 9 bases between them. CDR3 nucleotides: TGCGCCAGCAGCCAAGATGGCAGGGACACAGATACGCAGTATTTT. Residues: CASSQDGRDTDTQYF.

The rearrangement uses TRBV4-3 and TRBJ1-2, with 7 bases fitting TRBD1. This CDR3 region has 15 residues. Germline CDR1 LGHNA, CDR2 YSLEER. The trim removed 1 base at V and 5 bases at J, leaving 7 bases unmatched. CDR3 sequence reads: CASSQGQTGRYGYTF. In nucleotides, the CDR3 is TGCGCCAGCAGCCAAGGCCAGACAGGGAGATATGGCTACACCTTC.

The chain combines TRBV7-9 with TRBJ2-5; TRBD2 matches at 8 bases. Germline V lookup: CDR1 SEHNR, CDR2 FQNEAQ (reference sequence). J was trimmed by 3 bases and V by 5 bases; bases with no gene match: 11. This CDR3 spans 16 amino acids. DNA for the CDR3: TGTGCCAGCAGCCAGAGCGCAGCGGGGGCTGAAGAGACCCAGTACTTC. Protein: CASSQSAAGAEETQYF.

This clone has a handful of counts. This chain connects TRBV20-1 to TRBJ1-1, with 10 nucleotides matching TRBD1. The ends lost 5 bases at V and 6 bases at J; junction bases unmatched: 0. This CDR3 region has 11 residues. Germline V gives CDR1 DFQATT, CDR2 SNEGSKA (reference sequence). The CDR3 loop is CSAGQGAEAFF. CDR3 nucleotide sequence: TGCAGTGCTGGACAGGGGGCTGAAGCTTTCTTT.

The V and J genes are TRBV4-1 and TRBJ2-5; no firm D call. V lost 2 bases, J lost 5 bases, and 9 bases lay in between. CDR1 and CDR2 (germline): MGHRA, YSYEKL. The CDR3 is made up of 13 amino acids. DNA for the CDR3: TGCGCCAGCAGCCAAATTGTATCGGAGACCCAGTACTTC. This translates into CASSQIVSETQYF.

The CDR3 loop is CASSVEAGPTDTQYF. In nucleotides, the CDR3 is TGTGCCAGCAGCGTAGAGGCAGGCCCCACAGATACGCAGTATTTT. The J gene is TRBJ2-3, the V gene TRBV9; D unresolved. Germline V gene sequence: CDR1 SGDLS, CDR2 YYNGEE. The CDR3 loop spans 15 amino acids. The V end was cut by 0 bases, the J end by 2 bases, with 10 bases between. Filled out from reference TRBV9 and TRBJ2-3, the complete variable domain reads DSGVTQTPKHLITATGQRVTLRCSPRSGDLSVYWYQQSLDQGLQFLIQYYNGEERAKGNILERFSAQQFPDLHSELNLSSLELGDSALYFCASSVEAGPTDTQYFGPGTRLTVL.

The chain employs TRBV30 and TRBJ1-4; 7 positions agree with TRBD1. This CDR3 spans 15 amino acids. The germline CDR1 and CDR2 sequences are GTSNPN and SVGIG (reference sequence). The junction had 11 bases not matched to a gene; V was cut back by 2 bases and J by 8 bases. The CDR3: CAWSRSAGGVEKLFF. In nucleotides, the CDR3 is TGTGCCTGGAGTCGGTCGGCAGGGGGAGTGGAAAAACTGTTTTTT.